This TCR beta chain was found in a study of cytomegalovirus exposure and HLA in healthy donors. Study information: Early released data had roughly 81 million unique TCRs, all coming from HLA-typed donors. The study, taken as a whole, reports: A later analysis associated 16,000 or so TCR beta sequences with HLA alleles at a 0.05 false discovery rate. Differences between HLA loci emerged in a later analysis of TCR association rates, with DRB1 most and HLA-C fewest.

Trimming took 9 bases from V and 1 from J; bases not matched to a gene: 7. The CDR3 contains 14 residues. Per germline, CDR1 ENHRY and CDR2 SYGVKD. This clone was found a few times. Its matching antigen is unknown. PCR primers comprised 60 Vbeta and 13 Jbeta primers. Original handling: Per a later analysis, the number of unique TCR beta chains was around 80 million, of which roughly 11 million were shared. Repertoires were generated with immunoSEQ multiplex PCR, while TCRdb's copy carries only in-frame clones and drops some. The DNA was the basis for D and trimming; V, J and clone size are from that table. The sample gives approximately 100,000 clones, about three quarters of which show up once; around 5% is in the top ten.

The chain employs TRBV10-3 and TRBJ2-7; 9 bases map to TRBD1. This TCR derives from a female donor in good health and CMV-seropositive. The sequenced sample was PBMCs. The DNA for the CDR3 is TGTGCCATTTCCGGGACAGGGTCTTCCTACGAGCAGTACTTC. This translates into CAISGTGSSYEQYF.